The 21 T cell receptor beta chains below come from one sample, sequenced in a study of identical twins. One entry per CDR3 protein results from TCRdb running MiXCR on the 5' RACE reads. The sample has about 690,000 distinct CDR3 sequences, 21% seen once. These records were also assigned to another study, of T cells expressing NK-cell markers.

What was sequenced was PBMCs. The receptors derive from a woman younger than 30 in good health.

This clonotype was counted only a few times. The V and J genes are TRBV7-2 and TRBJ2-1; 13 nucleotides align to TRBD2. Trimming removed 6 bases from V and 7 bases from J; junction bases left unmatched: 9. This CDR3 spans 16 amino acids. The germline CDR1 and CDR2 sequences are SGHTA and FQGNSA. The CDR3 coding sequence is TGTGCCAGCAGACGGACTAGCGGGAGCGCCGGAAATGAGCAGTTCTTC. Translated: CASRRTSGSAGNEQFF.

In nucleotides, the CDR3 is TGTGCCAGCAGCTTAGGAGCGGGCGGCGTGGGTGAGCAGTTCTTC. It codes for CASSLGAGGVGEQFF. The rearrangement uses TRBV7-2 and TRBJ2-1; D may be TRBD2 (6 bases). CDR3 length equals 15 residues. From germline, CDR1 is SGHTA and CDR2 FQGNSA. The ends were cut back, 1 base at V and 9 bases at J, with 16 bases in the middle.

The chain is built from TRBV6-2 or TRBV6-3 and TRBJ2-3; the D call may be TRBD1 or TRBD2 (5 bases each). Germline CDR1 and CDR2: MNHEY and SVGEGT. The CDR3 is 16 residues long. With 6 bases removed from V and 2 bases from J, the gap between germline ends came to 18 bases. As DNA, the CDR3 is TGTGCCAGCAGGGGGGTAGTGGACTTCTTCACAGATACGCAGTATTTT. It specifies CASRGVVDFFTDTQYF.

This clonotype was recorded a few times. The chain carries TRBV5-1 and TRBJ2-7; TRBD2 matches at 9 bases. This CDR3 region has 17 residues. V gave up 9 bases and J gave up 0 bases; unmatched junction bases: 16. Germline CDR1 is SGHRS and CDR2 is YFSETQ. The CDR3 DNA follows: TGCGCCACCTCACTCGCACCCGGGACTAGCAGCTCCTACGAGCAGTACTTC. As protein: CATSLAPGTSSSYEQYF.

This clonotype was picked up many times. The V gene is TRBV3-1, the J gene TRBJ2-7; the D is unclear. Germline CDR1 and CDR2: LGHDT and YNNKEL (reference sequence). The CDR3 has 12 residues. Deletions cut 3 bases from V and 1 base from J, with 4 bases between. CDR3 bases: TGTGCCAGCAGCCACCTATCCTACGAGCAGTACTTC. Its translation is CASSHLSYEQYF.

This clonotype was counted a few times. This CDR3 is CASSQTGEEISYEQYF. DNA of the CDR3: TGTGCCAGCAGCCAAACCGGGGAGGAGATCTCCTACGAGCAGTACTTC. The rearrangement uses TRBV6-1 and TRBJ2-7; tentative D call: TRBD2 (6 bases). The CDR3 sequence is 16 residues long. Per germline, CDR1 MNHNS and CDR2 SASEGT. V gave up 6 bases and J gave up 0 bases, with 18 bases separating them.

V gene TRBV12-3 or TRBV12-4 combines with J gene TRBJ1-4; weak D call: TRBD1 (5 bases). This CDR3 comprises 14 residues. Trimming pared 5 bases from V and 3 bases from J, leaving 10 bases between. This chain's CDR3 is CASSPGRANEKLFF. The CDR3 DNA sequence: TGTGCCAGCAGTCCAGGGAGGGCTAATGAAAAACTGTTTTTT.

The chain carries TRBV5-1 and TRBJ1-6; no clear D. V was trimmed by 4 bases and J by 7 bases, leaving 9 bases between them. The CDR3 is 13 amino acids. The germline V gene has CDR1 SGHRS and CDR2 YFSETQ. The CDR3 region is CASSRAENSPLHF. CDR3 bases: TGCGCCAGCAGCCGGGCAGAGAATTCACCCCTCCACTTT.

V is TRBV7-9 and J is TRBJ1-4; D is uncertain. The V gene's germline CDR1 is SEHNR and CDR2 FQNEAQ (reference sequence). With 5 bases removed from V and 6 bases from J, the gap between germline ends came to 7 bases. The CDR3 spans 12 residues. The CDR3 loop reads CASSASDEKLFF. The CDR3 DNA is TGTGCCAGCAGCGCCTCAGATGAAAAACTGTTTTTT.

This clonotype has a single count. V and J are TRBV5-1 and TRBJ2-2, with D unclear. The CDR3 runs to 16 residues. V shed 3 bases and J shed 4 bases, with 16 bases lying between them. Germline CDR1 is SGHRS and CDR2 is YFSETQ. CDR3 sequence: CASSSRTAQLTGELFF. The CDR3 bases are TGCGCCAGCAGCTCAAGGACGGCCCAACTCACCGGGGAGCTGTTTTTT.

This clonotype has only one observation. The V gene is TRBV20-1, the J gene TRBJ2-1, with a possible D match to TRBD2 (6 bases). V lost 4 bases and J 10 bases, leaving 20 bases between the germline ends. This CDR3 region has 14 residues. In germline, CDR1 is DFQATT, CDR2 SNEGSKA (reference sequence). CDR3 in amino acids: CSATRYPGLAEQFF. CDR3 bases: TGCAGTGCTACCCGTTACCCGGGACTCGCCGAGCAGTTCTTC.

This clonotype has a count of ten or more. The genes are TRBV12-3 or TRBV12-4 and TRBJ2-3; the match to TRBD2 covers 7 bases. This CDR3 has 12 amino acids. V was clipped by 7 bases and J by 8 bases; unmatched bases: 6. The CDR3 region is CASNGGRPTQYF. As DNA, the CDR3 is TGTGCCAGCAACGGCGGGAGACCTACGCAGTATTTT.

Only a few counts were recorded for this clonotype. The chain couples TRBV27 to TRBJ2-7; D possibly corresponds to TRBD2 (6 bases). With 6 bases removed from V and 3 bases from J, the gap between germline ends came to 18 bases. The CDR3 loop spans 15 amino acids. CDR1 MNHEY and CDR2 SMNVEV come from the germline V gene (reference sequence). CDR3 coding DNA: TGTGCCAGCAGCCCTGGCGGACTACCCAACTACGAGCAGTACTTC. Translating gives CASSPGGLPNYEQYF.

The J gene is TRBJ2-7, the V gene TRBV7-9; 15 bases agree with TRBD2. J gave up 6 bases and V 5 bases, and 11 bases lay outside the gene matches. Germline V lookup: CDR1 SEHNR, CDR2 FQNEAQ (reference sequence). CDR3 length: 17 residues. The chain's CDR3 is CASSLDGTSGRSGEQYF. The CDR3 region has the DNA TGTGCCAGCAGCCTCGACGGGACTAGCGGGAGGAGTGGCGAGCAGTACTTC.

This clonotype was picked up many times. This chain uses TRBV7-9 with TRBJ1-3; possible D gene TRBD1, 5 bases. V dropped 3 bases and J dropped 4 bases, with 10 bases sitting between them. Germline V gene lookup returns CDR1 SEHNR and CDR2 FQNEAQ (reference sequence). The CDR3 sequence is 14 residues long. The CDR3: CASSLGTSGNTIYF. Written as DNA, the CDR3 is TGTGCCAGCAGCTTGGGGACTTCGGGAAACACCATATATTTT.

The table lists this clonotype with a few counts. The chain uses TRBV30 and TRBJ2-2, with a tentative D call TRBD1 (5 bases). The CDR3 runs to 13 residues. V was trimmed by 1 base and J by 5 bases, leaving 8 bases between them. Germline assignment: CDR1 GTSNPN and CDR2 SVGIG (reference sequence). The CDR3 DNA is TGTGCCTGGAGTGCCAGGGCAACCGGGGAGCTGTTTTTT. Its protein is CAWSARATGELFF.

CDR3: CSVGRGSETQYF. CDR3 bases: TGCAGCGTTGGAAGGGGATCGGAGACCCAGTACTTC. The chain combines TRBV29-1 with TRBJ2-5; D perhaps matches TRBD1 (5 bases). Germline assignment: CDR1 SQVTM and CDR2 ANQGSEA. V dropped 4 bases and J dropped 5 bases, with 11 bases sitting between them. The CDR3 sequence is 12 residues long.

The chain has TRBV30 and TRBJ2-5; D possibly corresponds to TRBD1 (5 bases). The CDR3 consists of 17 residues. V was trimmed by 5 bases and J by 1 base, leaving 23 bases between them. Germline-derived CDR1 and CDR2 are GTSNPN and SVGIG (reference sequence). CDR3 bases: TGTGCCTGGTCGTACCCCGTCCTACAGGACATCCAAGAGACCCAGTACTTC. This translates into CAWSYPVLQDIQETQYF.

This clonotype was detected a few times. The chain couples TRBV6-1 to TRBJ2-1; D possibly corresponds to TRBD1 (6 bases). This CDR3 region has 13 residues. Between the trimmed V and J ends, which lost 6 bases and 7 bases, there was a span of 13 bases. Germline CDR1 is MNHNS and CDR2 is SASEGT. The CDR3 nucleotides read TGTGCCAGCAGCCCTCTAGGGGGAAATGAGCAGTTCTTC. This translates into CASSPLGGNEQFF.

The V call is TRBV6-1, the J call TRBJ2-7; possibly TRBD1 for D (7 bases). Per germline, CDR1 MNHNS and CDR2 SASEGT. The CDR3 is 15 residues long. Trimming cost V 5 bases and J 7 bases, with 21 bases left between them. In DNA form, the CDR3 reads TGTGCCAGCAGTCCCTCTCTTGACAGGGAGGAAGAGCAGTACTTC. It translates to CASSPSLDREEEQYF.

V gene TRBV12-3 or TRBV12-4 combines with J gene TRBJ1-2, with a tentative D call TRBD1 (6 bases). Trimming took 5 bases from V and 3 from J, leaving 7 bases between them. This CDR3 comprises 12 residues. The CDR3 DNA follows: TGTGCCAGCAGTACAGGGCACTATGGCTACACCTTC. It codes for CASSTGHYGYTF.